This T cell receptor (beta chain) came from a study of T-cell reconstitution after alpha-beta-depleted transplantation in children. Preparation of the TCRbeta library was carried out with unique molecular identifiers. One entry per CDR3 protein, called by TCRdb with MiXCR from the PCR reads. The sample carries roughly 400,000 distinct CDR3 sequences, over 40% recorded once. Comment on this clonotype: Its antigen is not known.

The CDR3 spans 16 residues. V lost 6 bases and J 0 bases, leaving 16 bases between the germline ends. Germline CDR1 reads SGHRS; CDR2 reads YFSETQ. Study results and limitations: From newly produced T cells came most of the T-cell counts and diversity one year after transplant.

J is TRBJ1-5 and V is TRBV5-1; tentatively, D is TRBD1 (5 bases). The TCR sequence derives from a girl aged 2 to 9 with aplastic anemia, due to receive a stem cell transplant. This material consisted of PBMCs, taken before TCRalphabeta/CD19-depleted stem cell transplant. The CDR3 reads CASTPDGGISNQPQHF. The CDR3 nucleotides read TGCGCCAGCACCCCGGACGGGGGAATTAGCAATCAGCCCCAGCATTTT.